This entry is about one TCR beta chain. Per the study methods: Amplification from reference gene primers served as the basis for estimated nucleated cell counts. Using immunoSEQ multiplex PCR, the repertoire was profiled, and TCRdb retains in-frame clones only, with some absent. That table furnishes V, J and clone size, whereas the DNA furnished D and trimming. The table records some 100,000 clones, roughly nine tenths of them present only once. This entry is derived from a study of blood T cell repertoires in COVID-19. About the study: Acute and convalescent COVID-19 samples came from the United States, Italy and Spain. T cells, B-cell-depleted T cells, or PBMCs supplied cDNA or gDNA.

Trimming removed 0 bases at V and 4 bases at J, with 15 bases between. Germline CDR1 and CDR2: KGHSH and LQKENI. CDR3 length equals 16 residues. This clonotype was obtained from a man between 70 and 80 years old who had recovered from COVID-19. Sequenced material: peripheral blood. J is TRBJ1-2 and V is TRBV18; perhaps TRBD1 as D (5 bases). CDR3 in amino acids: CASSPPSLGEGYGYTF. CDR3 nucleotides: TGTGCCAGCTCACCACCATCGTTAGGGGAGGGCTATGGCTACACCTTC.